This T cell receptor beta chain was obtained from a study of human T cells and chemical hapten exposure. Across the whole study: Weekly administration of diphenylcyclopropenone to the scalp of patients continued throughout the roughly 24-week study. Broader study findings: Expanded TCRs created a significantly greater count of big CDR3 similarity clusters than controls did.

Remarks on this clonotype: What it binds is not known.

Within the library, unique molecular identifiers were attached to each individual cDNA molecule. TCRdb analysed the RACE reads with MiXCR anew, one entry per CDR3 protein. The repertoire has roughly 150,000 distinct CDR3 sequences, about 30% of them found once; the top ten carry around 2.3%. Time point indicated: patch test 3, about 24 weeks after DPC sensitization. Treatment specified: therapeutic diphenylcyclopropenone sensitization with weekly scalp DPC. V dropped 4 bases and J dropped 0 bases, with 13 bases sitting between them. The CDR3 length is 15 residues. The germline CDR1 and CDR2 sequences are MGHRA and YSYEKL.

This sequence originates from a young woman with alopecia areata. Some clones in this sample may be carry-over from other donors' samples. Specimen: whole blood, collected in connection with sensitization to the hapten diphenylcyclopropenone (DPC). This chain uses TRBV4-1 with TRBJ2-7, with unresolved D. CDR3: CASSLDWASSYEQYF. Written as DNA, the CDR3 is TGCGCCAGCAGCCTTGATTGGGCGAGCTCCTACGAGCAGTACTTC.